This TCR beta chain was captured in a study of cytomegalovirus exposure and HLA in healthy donors. Amplification used 60 Vbeta primers and 13 Jbeta primers. TCRdb keeps only in-frame clones here, not all; method: immunoSEQ multiplex PCR. Among 100,000 to 140,000 clones, roughly 70% were seen once, and the ten largest hold around 13%. The CDR3 runs 14 residues. Germline CDR1 SGHVS, CDR2 FQNEAQ. Trimming pared 5 bases from V and 5 bases from J, leaving 12 bases between. This cohort consisted of healthy bone marrow donors. Study results and limitations: As a later analysis showed, a missense DCLRE1C variant was linked to trimming of TCR beta V- and J-genes. Among the sequence variants, a highly shared cluster was likely an artifact of sequencing.

A word on this clone: Its specificity is not known.

This sequence originates from a woman in her thirties or forties in good health and CMV-seropositive. Sequenced sample: PBMCs. The chain recombines TRBV7-8 with TRBJ1-4, with a possible D match to TRBD1 (6 bases). The CDR3 DNA reads as TGTGCCAGCAGCCCGACAGGAATAAATGAAAAACTGTTTTTT. The encoded protein is CASSPTGINEKLFF. The variable domain in full, completed from reference TRBV7-8 and TRBJ1-4, reads GAGVSQSPRYKVAKRGQDVALRCDPISGHVSLFWYQQALGQGPEFLTYFQNEAQLDKSGLPSDRFFAERPEGSVSTLKIQRTQQEDSAVYLCASSPTGINEKLFFGSGTQLSVL.